Listed here are 13 T cell receptor beta chains from one sample, sequenced in a study of T cells in Graves' hyperthyroidism and ophthalmopathy. Using RNA transcripts as the source, TCR beta CDR3 regions were amplified. In the first-round RT-PCR of the TCR CDR3, the HTBI primer set was used. TCRdb re-called the multiplex PCR reads with MiXCR, one entry per CDR3 protein. The sample lists about 720,000 distinct CDR3 sequences, roughly 15% occurring once. The source material was blood. The receptors originated from a man between 18 and 35 years old with Graves' hyperthyroidism.

The genes are TRBV5-5 and TRBJ2-3; D not certain. With 1 base removed from V and 4 bases from J, the gap between germline ends came to 13 bases. The CDR3 totals 15 residues. Per germline, CDR1 SGHKS and CDR2 YYEKEE (reference sequence). CDR3 bases: TGTGCCAGCAGCTTGCATGTTAATGGGGCAGATACGCAGTATTTT. Translated, it gives CASSLHVNGADTQYF.

This clonotype was detected a few times. V and J are TRBV11-2 and TRBJ2-3, with 7 nucleotides matching TRBD1. This CDR3 has 14 amino acids. CDR1 SGHAT and CDR2 FQNNGV come from the germline V gene. V dropped 5 bases and J dropped 4; count of bases not matched to a gene: 6. DNA of the CDR3: TGTGCCAGCAGCCTTCGACAGGGACCAGATACGCAGTATTTT. As protein: CASSLRQGPDTQYF.

This clonotype was counted a few times. The chain employs TRBV29-1 and TRBJ2-7; D perhaps matches TRBD2 (7 bases). Germline CDR1 SQVTM, CDR2 ANQGSEA. The CDR3 contains 14 residues. The V and J ends lost 2 bases and 3 bases respectively, with 14 bases between them. CDR3 protein: CSVEKGGTHYEQYF. The CDR3 DNA sequence: TGCAGCGTTGAAAAGGGGGGGACCCACTACGAGCAGTACTTC.

The sample holds many counts of this clonotype. The V call is TRBV18, the J call TRBJ2-7; 12 positions agree with TRBD2. After removal of 3 bases from V and 4 bases from J, the junction contained 7 bases not matched to a gene. The CDR3 runs 16 residues. The germline CDR1 and CDR2 sequences are KGHSH and LQKENI. CDR3 nucleotides: TGTGCCAGCTCACCGCCGACTAGCGGGAGTCGGTACGAGCAGTACTTC. Amino acids: CASSPPTSGSRYEQYF.

CDR3 sequence reads: CASGKDFDPTDTQYF. In nucleotides, the CDR3 is TGTGCTAGTGGGAAGGACTTCGACCCCACAGATACGCAGTATTTT. The chain couples TRBV12-5 to TRBJ2-3; D possibly corresponds to TRBD2 (5 bases). Looked up from germline, CDR1 is LGHNT and CDR2 is FRNRAP. Trimming stripped 6 bases from V and 2 bases from J, with 15 bases between. CDR3 length: 15 residues.

The chain combines TRBV5-1 with TRBJ2-7; 7 bases are a match to TRBD1. CDR1 and CDR2 (germline): SGHRS, YFSETQ. There are 14 residues in the CDR3. J was trimmed by 5 bases and V by 0 bases; bases with no gene match: 5. Written as DNA, the CDR3 is TGCGCCAGCAGCTTGGTCGACAGGGTCAACGAGCAGTACTTC. Translation: CASSLVDRVNEQYF.

This clonotype has more than one count but fewer than ten. The CDR3 loop is CATSSRVEQFF. As DNA, the CDR3 is TGTGCCACCAGCAGTCGCGTGGAGCAGTTCTTC. The gene calls are TRBV15 and TRBJ2-1, with D unresolved. CDR3 size: 11 residues. Trimming pared 3 bases from V and 10 bases from J, leaving 7 bases between. The germline CDR1 and CDR2 sequences are LNHNV and YYDKDF (reference sequence).

This clonotype was recorded a few times. This chain links TRBV7-9 with TRBJ2-5; 11 nucleotides line up with TRBD2. Germline V gene sequence: CDR1 SEHNR, CDR2 FQNEAQ (reference sequence). CDR3 length: 17 residues. With V trimmed by 8 bases and J by 1 base, 12 bases remained unmatched. CDR3 coding DNA: TGTGCCAGCGCCCGCCGGGGGACTAGCGGACCCCAAGAGACCCAGTACTTC. Protein sequence: CASARRGTSGPQETQYF.

Ten or more counts support this clonotype. This chain connects TRBV28 to TRBJ2-5; D unclear. This CDR3 is built from 14 residues. The V gene lost 8 bases and the J gene lost 5 bases, with 18 bases spanning the gap. Germline-derived CDR1 and CDR2 are MDHEN and SYDVKM. The CDR3, as DNA: TGTGCCAGCCGCTCCCCTATTCTCGCCGAGACCCAGTACTTC. Translation: CASRSPILAETQYF. The variable domain in full, with the rest retrieved from reference TRBV28 and TRBJ2-5, is DVKVTQSSRYLVKRTGEKVFLECVQDMDHENMFWYRQDPGLGLRLIYFSYDVKMKEKGDIPEGYSVSREKKERFSLILESASTNQTSMYLCASRSPILAETQYFGPGTRLLVL.

In its sample, this clonotype was seen many times. CDR3 loop: CSAGLGGPNGEQYF. The CDR3 DNA is TGCAGTGCTGGTTTGGGCGGACCTAATGGGGAGCAGTACTTC. The rearrangement uses TRBV20-1 and TRBJ2-7; D is unresolved. The CDR3 is 14 residues long. The V gene lost 5 bases and the J gene lost 7 bases, with 21 bases spanning the gap. Per the germline V gene, CDR1 is DFQATT and CDR2 is SNEGSKA (reference sequence).

Only a few counts were recorded for this clonotype. The V call is TRBV9, the J call TRBJ2-7; D possibly corresponds to TRBD1 (6 bases). Germline CDR1 reads SGDLS; CDR2 reads YYNGEE. V dropped 4 bases and J dropped 4 bases, with 24 bases sitting between them. The CDR3 has 17 amino acids. CDR3 in amino acids: CASSTRPGQGPPYEQYF. DNA for the CDR3: TGTGCCAGCAGCACCCGACCGGGACAAGGGCCCCCTTACGAGCAGTACTTC.

The chain is built from TRBV28 and TRBJ2-5; no clear D gene. Trimming removed 5 bases at V and 6 bases at J, with 7 bases between. Germline assignment: CDR1 MDHEN and CDR2 SYDVKM. This CDR3 has 11 residues. CDR3 coding DNA: TGTGCCAGCAGTGAGTCCCAGACCCAGTACTTC. Protein product: CASSESQTQYF.

This chain joins TRBV2 and TRBJ2-1; 8 bases map to TRBD1. The CDR3 consists of 13 residues. Germline CDR1 reads SNHLY; CDR2 reads FYNNEI. Trimming cost V 2 bases and J 15 bases; bases outside gene matches: 9. The CDR3 region is CASSENPGQGWFF. The CDR3 DNA reads TGTGCCAGCAGTGAAAACCCCGGACAGGGTTGGTTCTTC.